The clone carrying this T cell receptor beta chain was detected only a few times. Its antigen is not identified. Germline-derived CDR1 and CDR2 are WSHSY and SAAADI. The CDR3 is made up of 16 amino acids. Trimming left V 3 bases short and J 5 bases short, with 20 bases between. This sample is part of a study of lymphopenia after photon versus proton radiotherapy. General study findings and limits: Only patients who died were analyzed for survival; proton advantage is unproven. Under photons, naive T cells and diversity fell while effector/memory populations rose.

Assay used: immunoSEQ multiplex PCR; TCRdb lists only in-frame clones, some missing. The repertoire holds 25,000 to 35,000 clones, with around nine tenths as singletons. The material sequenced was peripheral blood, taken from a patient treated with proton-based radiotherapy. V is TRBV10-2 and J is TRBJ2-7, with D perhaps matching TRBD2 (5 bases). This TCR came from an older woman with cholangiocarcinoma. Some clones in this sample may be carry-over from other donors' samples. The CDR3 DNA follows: TGCGCCAGCAGTGACCAACACCCCGTAGCGTCCCACGAGCAGTACTTC. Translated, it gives CASSDQHPVASHEQYF.